These T cell receptor beta chains were read from a single sample in a study of T cells expressing NK-cell markers. TCRdb re-called the 5' RACE reads; one entry per CDR3 protein, DNA not given. The listing contains about 440,000 distinct CDR3 sequences. The specimen sequenced was blood T cells: a sorted CD56 or NKG2C T cell subset, CD4+ or CD8+ T cells, or bulk PBMC T cells (not recorded which). The receptor set was obtained from a woman between 18 and 69 years old in good health. Each CDR3 is given with its conserved first and last residue.

TRBV29-1	TRBJ1-1	CSVDSGVTGGESEAFF
TRBV3-1	TRBJ2-7	CASSQESAGGRAYEQYF
TRBV27	TRBJ2-1	CASSPPAGGPPNEQFF
TRBV4-3	TRBJ1-3	CASSQDTGTGNTIYF
TRBV27	TRBJ2-7	CASSLSTAGQGIGYEQYF
TRBV5-1	TRBJ2-5	CASRAGTVQETQYF
TRBV27	TRBJ2-7	CASRRDYIYEQYF
TRBV9	TRBJ2-2	CASSVPSGGPNTGELFF
TRBV7-2	TRBJ1-1	CASSLSRVNTEAFF
TRBV28	TRBJ2-7	CASSLSKTYEQYF
TRBV6-2/TRBV6-3	TRBJ2-7	CASSGTGGPTPYEQYF
TRBV5-1	TRBJ1-1	CASTPRDRNTEAFF
TRBV20-1	TRBJ2-1	CSAMKPAYNEQFF
TRBV4-3	TRBJ2-3	CASSQGHQVTDTQYF
TRBV6-1	TRBJ2-1	CASSGDRNYNEQFF
TRBV7-2	TRBJ2-2	CASSFAAANTGELFF
TRBV21-1	TRBJ2-5	CASSKGAVGGPQETQYF
TRBV7-9	TRBJ2-5	CASSLPPATGETQYF
TRBV28	TRBJ1-1	CASRTGTGGGVTEAFF
TRBV12-3/TRBV12-4	TRBJ1-2	CASSWDTYYGYTF
TRBV5-1	TRBJ1-2	CASSLGQGGNYGYTF
TRBV28	TRBJ2-3	CASGSRVATDTDTQYF
TRBV4-2	TRBJ2-5	CASSQEARGVETQYF
TRBV20-1	TRBJ2-4	CSGLAGLLGAKNIQYF
TRBV7-4	TRBJ2-3	CASIQGDTQYF
TRBV19	TRBJ2-2	CASSTHIALGELFF
TRBV5-1	TRBJ2-7	CASSPVPEQGEQYF
TRBV12-5	TRBJ2-3	CASGPGKDRLGGDTQYF
TRBV11-2	TRBJ2-2	CARGGASGSHTGELFF
TRBV15	TRBJ2-6	CALRLPPGGELSSGANVLTF
TRBV11-1	TRBJ2-4	CASSSRLAAHGGNIQYF
TRBV9	TRBJ1-2	CASSVDRDYGYTF
TRBV30	TRBJ1-1	CAWSVNSRGEAFF
TRBV4-2	TRBJ1-5	CASSQEGVGSNQPQHF
TRBV20-1	TRBJ2-2	CSARDLGEPSNTGELFF
TRBV2	TRBJ2-1	CASRSGGSGYNEQFF
TRBV7-3	TRBJ2-3	CASSLNSRLDTQYF
TRBV29-1	TRBJ2-7	CSVEARQGNYEQYF
TRBV6-4	TRBJ1-5	CASSDSPNQPQHF
TRBV29-1	TRBJ1-2	CSATSTGHYGYTF
TRBV4-2	TRBJ2-7	CASSQWIDYEQYF
TRBV29-1	TRBJ1-1	CSVERTLIKSAFF
TRBV7-8	TRBJ1-1	CASSLAGRQTNTEAFF
TRBV6-2/TRBV6-3	TRBJ2-7	CASSYQDSPGLAGEFYEQYF
TRBV12-3/TRBV12-4	TRBJ2-3	CASRGGPDTQYF
TRBV29-1	TRBJ2-7	CSVRTVNYEQYF
TRBV12-3/TRBV12-4	TRBJ2-3	CASSRLSGRADTQYF
TRBV6-5	TRBJ2-7	CASSYEAGGEQYF
TRBV6-5	TRBJ2-3	CASSYSWEQGSTDTQYF
TRBV21-1	TRBJ1-1	CASGQPNTEAFF
TRBV25-1	TRBJ2-7	CASKKSYEQYF
TRBV29-1	TRBJ2-3	CSVEGARTDTQYF
TRBV4-3	TRBJ2-2	CASSQEVATNTGELFF
TRBV5-1	TRBJ2-1	CASSLPKLADNEQFF
TRBV4-3	TRBJ1-2	CASSPLGGAHGYTF
TRBV12-3/TRBV12-4	TRBJ2-1	CASSLATGSSYNEQFF